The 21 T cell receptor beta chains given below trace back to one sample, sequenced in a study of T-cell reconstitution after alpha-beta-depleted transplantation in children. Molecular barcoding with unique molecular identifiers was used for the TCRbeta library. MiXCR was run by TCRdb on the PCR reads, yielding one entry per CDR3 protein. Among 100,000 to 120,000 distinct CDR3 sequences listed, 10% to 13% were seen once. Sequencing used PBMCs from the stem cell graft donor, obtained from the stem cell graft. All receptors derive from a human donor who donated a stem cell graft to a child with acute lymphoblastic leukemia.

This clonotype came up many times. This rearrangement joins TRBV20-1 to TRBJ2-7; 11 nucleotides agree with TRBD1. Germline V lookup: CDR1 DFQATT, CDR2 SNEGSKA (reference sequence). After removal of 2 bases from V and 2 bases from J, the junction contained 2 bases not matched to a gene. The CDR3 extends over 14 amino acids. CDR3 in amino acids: CSARRTGGPYEQYF. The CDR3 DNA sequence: TGCAGTGCTAGACGGACAGGGGGCCCCTACGAGCAGTACTTC.

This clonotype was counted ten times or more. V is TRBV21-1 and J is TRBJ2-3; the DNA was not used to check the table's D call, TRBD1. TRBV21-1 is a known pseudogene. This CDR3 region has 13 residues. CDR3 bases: TGTGCCAGCAGCGGGACCCCCACAAATACGCAGTATTTT. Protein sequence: CASSGTPTNTQYF.

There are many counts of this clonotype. The DNA for the CDR3 is TGTGCCTGGAGTGCTCAACGGGACAGGGGGTGGAATGAGCAGTTCTTC. As protein: CAWSAQRDRGWNEQFF. J is TRBJ2-1 and V is TRBV30; TRBD1 agrees at 11 bases. The CDR3 runs to 16 residues. The J segment lost 7 bases and the V segment lost 1 base, leaving 9 bases of the junction unmatched. The germline V gene encodes CDR1 GTSNPN and CDR2 SVGIG (reference sequence).

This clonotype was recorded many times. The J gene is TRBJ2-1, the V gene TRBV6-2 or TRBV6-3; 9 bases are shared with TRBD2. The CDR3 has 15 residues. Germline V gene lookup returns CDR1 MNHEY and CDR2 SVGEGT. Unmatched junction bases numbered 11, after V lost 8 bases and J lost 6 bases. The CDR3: CASERHSGRPNEQFF. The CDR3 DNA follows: TGTGCCAGCGAGAGGCATAGCGGGAGACCCAATGAGCAGTTCTTC.

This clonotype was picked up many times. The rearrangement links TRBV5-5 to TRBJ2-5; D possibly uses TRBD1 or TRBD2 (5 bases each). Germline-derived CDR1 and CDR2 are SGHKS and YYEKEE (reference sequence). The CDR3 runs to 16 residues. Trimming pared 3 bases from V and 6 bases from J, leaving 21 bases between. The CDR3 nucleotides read TGTGCCAGCAGCTCGCAGGTCGGGGCTGGATTGAAGACCCAGTACTTC. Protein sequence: CASSSQVGAGLKTQYF.

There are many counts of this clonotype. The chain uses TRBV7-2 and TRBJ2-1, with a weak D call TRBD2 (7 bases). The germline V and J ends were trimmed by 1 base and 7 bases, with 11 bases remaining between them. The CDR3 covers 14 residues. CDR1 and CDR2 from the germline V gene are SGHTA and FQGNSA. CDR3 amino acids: CASSLVGGANEQFF. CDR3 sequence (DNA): TGTGCCAGCAGCTTAGTGGGGGGGGCTAATGAGCAGTTCTTC. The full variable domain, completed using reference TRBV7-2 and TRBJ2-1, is GAGVSQSPSNKVTEKGKDVELRCDPISGHTALYWYRQSLGQGLEFLIYFQGNSAPDKSGLPSDRFSAERTGGSVSTLTIQRTQQEDSAVYLCASSLVGGANEQFFGPGTRLTVL.

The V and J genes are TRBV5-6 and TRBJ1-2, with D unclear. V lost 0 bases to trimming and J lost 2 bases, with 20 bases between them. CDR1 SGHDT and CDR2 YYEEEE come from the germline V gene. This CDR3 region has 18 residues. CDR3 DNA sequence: TGTGCCAGCAGCTTGGATGCGAGCTTGTGGACGGGAAACTATGGCTACACCTTC. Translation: CASSLDASLWTGNYGYTF. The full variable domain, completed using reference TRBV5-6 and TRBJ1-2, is DAGVTQSPTHLIKTRGQQVTLRCSPKSGHDTVSWYQQALGQGPQFIFQYYEEEERQRGNFPDRFSGHQFPNYSSELNVNALLLGDSALYLCASSLDASLWTGNYGYTFGSGTRLTVV.

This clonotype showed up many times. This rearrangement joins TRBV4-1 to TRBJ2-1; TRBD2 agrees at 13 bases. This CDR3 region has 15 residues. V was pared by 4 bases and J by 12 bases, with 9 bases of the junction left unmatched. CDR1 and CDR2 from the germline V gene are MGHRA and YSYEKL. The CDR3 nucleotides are TGCGCCAGCAGCCCACCAACTAGCGGGGGGGCCGGGCAGTTCTTC. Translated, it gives CASSPPTSGGAGQFF.

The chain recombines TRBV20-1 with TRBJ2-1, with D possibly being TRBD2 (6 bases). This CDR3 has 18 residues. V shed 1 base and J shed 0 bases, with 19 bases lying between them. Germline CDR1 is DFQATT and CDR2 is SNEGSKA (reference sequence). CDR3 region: CSARGFYSGGASYNEQFF. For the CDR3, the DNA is TGCAGTGCTAGAGGATTTTATAGCGGAGGAGCCTCCTACAATGAGCAGTTCTTC.

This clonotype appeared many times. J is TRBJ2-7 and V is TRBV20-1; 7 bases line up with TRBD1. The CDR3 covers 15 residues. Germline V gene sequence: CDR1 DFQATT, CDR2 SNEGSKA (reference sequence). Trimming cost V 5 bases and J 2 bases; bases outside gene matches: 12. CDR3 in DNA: TGCAGTGCTCCAAGGGGGCTAGCTCGTACCTACGAGCAGTACTTC. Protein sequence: CSAPRGLARTYEQYF.

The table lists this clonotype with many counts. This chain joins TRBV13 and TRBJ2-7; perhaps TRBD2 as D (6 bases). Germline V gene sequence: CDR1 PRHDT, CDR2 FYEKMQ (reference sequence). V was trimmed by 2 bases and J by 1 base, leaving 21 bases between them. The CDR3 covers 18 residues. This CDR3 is CASSLSSLPGLRSYEQYF. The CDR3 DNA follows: TGTGCCAGCAGCTTAAGCTCTCTACCGGGACTTCGGTCCTACGAGCAGTACTTC.

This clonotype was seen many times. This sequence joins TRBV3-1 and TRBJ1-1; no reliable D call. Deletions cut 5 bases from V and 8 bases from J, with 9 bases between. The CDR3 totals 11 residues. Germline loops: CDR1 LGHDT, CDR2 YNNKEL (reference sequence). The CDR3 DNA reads TGTGCCAGCAGCGGACTGGGAGAAGCTTTCTTT. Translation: CASSGLGEAFF.

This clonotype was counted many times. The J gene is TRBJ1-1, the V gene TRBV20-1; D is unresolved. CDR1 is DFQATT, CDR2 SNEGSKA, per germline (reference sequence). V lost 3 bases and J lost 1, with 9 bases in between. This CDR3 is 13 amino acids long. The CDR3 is CSASPSENTEAFF. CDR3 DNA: TGCAGTGCTAGTCCCAGTGAGAACACTGAAGCTTTCTTT.

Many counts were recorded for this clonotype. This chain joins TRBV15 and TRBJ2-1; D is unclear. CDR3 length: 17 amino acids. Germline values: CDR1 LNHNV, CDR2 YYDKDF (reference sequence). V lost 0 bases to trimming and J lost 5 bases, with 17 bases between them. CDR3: CATSRDGKATVDNEQFF. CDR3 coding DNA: TGTGCCACCAGCAGAGATGGTAAGGCTACCGTGGACAATGAGCAGTTCTTC.

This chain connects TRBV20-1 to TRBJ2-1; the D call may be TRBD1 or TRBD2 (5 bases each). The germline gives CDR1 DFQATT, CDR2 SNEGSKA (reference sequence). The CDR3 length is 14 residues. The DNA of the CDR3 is TGCTCCTTAAGGGGCGTGGGACCTTACAATGAGCAGTTCTTC. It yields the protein CSLRGVGPYNEQFF.

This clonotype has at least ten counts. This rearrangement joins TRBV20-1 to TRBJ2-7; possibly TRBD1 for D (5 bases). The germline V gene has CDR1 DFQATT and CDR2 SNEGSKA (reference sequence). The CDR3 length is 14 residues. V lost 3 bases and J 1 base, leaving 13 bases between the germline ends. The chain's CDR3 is CSASEQVNSYEQYF. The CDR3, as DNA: TGCAGTGCTAGCGAACAGGTCAATTCCTACGAGCAGTACTTC.

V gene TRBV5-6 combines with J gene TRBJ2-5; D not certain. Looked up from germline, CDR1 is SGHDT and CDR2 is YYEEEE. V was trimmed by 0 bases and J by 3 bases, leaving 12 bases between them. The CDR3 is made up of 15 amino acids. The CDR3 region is CASSLDARSEETQYF. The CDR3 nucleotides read TGTGCCAGCAGCTTGGACGCAAGGTCGGAAGAGACCCAGTACTTC.

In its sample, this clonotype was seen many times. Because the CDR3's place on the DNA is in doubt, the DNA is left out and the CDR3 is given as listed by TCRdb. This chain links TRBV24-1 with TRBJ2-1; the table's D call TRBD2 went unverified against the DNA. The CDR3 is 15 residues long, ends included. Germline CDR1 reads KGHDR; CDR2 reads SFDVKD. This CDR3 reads CATSDRGDFGNEQFF.

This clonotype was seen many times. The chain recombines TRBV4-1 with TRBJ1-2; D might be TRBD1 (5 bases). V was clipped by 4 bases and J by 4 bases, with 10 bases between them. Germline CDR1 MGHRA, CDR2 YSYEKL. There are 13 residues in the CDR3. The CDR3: CASSRTGTYGYTF. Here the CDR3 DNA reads TGCGCCAGCAGCCGAACGGGGACCTATGGCTACACCTTC.

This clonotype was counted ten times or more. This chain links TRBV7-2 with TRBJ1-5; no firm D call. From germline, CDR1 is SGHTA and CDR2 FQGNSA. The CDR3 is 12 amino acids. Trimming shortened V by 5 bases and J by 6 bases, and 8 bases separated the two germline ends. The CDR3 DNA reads TGTGCCAGCAGCCCCGACCTTCAGCCCCAGCATTTT. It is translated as CASSPDLQPQHF.

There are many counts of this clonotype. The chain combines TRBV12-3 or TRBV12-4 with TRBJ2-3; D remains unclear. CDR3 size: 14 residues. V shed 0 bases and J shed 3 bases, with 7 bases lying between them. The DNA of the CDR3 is TGTGCCAGCAGTTTAGCCCATGGGACAGATACGCAGTATTTT. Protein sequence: CASSLAHGTDTQYF.